The sequence of this T cell receptor (beta chain) was determined in a study of OX40 agonist ivuxolimab in advanced cancers. Produced via immunoSEQ multiplex PCR; TCRdb's table is partial and in-frame only. The table records more than 35,000 clones, approximately 80% of them present only once. Germline values: CDR1 MDHEN, CDR2 SYDVKM. This CDR3 has 11 amino acids. Trimming cost V 6 bases and J 4 bases, with 4 bases left between them. This TCR was sampled from an adult with an advanced solid tumor such as melanoma, head and neck, liver or kidney cancer. The sequencing used CD4+ or CD8+ T cells sorted from blood, collected in a trial of the OX40 agonist ivuxolimab. J is TRBJ1-5 and V is TRBV28; D unresolved. The CDR3 loop is CASRTNQPQHF. CDR3 bases: TGTGCCAGCAGGACTAATCAGCCCCAGCATTTT.